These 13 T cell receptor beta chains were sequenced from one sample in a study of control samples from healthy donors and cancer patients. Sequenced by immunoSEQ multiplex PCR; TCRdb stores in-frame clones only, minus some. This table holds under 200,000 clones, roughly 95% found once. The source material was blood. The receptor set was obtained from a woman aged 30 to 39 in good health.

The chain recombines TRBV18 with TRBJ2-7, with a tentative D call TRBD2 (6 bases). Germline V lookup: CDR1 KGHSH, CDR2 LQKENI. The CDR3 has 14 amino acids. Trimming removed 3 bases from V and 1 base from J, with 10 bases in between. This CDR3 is CASSPTEGSYEQYF. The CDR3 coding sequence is TGTGCCAGCTCACCGACGGAGGGTTCCTACGAGCAGTACTTC.

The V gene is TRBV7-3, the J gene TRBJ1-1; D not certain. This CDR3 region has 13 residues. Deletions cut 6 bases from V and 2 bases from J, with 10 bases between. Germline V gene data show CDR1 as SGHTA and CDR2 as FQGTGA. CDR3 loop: CASSSNPNTEAFF. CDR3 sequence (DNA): TGTGCCAGCAGTTCGAACCCCAACACTGAAGCTTTCTTT.

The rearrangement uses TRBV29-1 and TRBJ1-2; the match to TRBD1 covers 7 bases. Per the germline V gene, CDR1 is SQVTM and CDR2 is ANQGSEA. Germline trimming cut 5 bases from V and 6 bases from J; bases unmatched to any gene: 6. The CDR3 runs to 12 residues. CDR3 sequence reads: CSVLTGSDGYTF. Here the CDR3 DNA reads TGCAGCGTTTTGACAGGGAGTGATGGCTACACCTTC.

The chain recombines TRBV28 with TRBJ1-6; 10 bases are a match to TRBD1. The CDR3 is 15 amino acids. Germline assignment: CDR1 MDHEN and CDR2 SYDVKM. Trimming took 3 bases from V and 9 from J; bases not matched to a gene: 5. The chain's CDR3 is CASSFDRGLGSPLHF. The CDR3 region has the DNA TGTGCCAGCAGTTTTGACAGGGGGCTGGGTTCACCCCTCCACTTT. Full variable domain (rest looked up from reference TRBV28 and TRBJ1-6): DVKVTQSSRYLVKRTGEKVFLECVQDMDHENMFWYRQDPGLGLRLIYFSYDVKMKEKGDIPEGYSVSREKKERFSLILESASTNQTSMYLCASSFDRGLGSPLHFGNGTRLTVT.

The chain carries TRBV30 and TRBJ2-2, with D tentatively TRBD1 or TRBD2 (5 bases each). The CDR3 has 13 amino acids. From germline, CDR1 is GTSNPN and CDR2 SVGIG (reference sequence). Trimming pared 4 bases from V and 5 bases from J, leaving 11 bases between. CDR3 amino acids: CAWNGAETGELFF. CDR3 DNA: TGTGCCTGGAACGGGGCAGAAACCGGGGAGCTGTTTTTT.

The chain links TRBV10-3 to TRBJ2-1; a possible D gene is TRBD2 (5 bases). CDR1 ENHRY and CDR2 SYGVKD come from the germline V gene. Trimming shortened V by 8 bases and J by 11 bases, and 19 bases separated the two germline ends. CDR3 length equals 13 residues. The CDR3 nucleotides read TGTGCCATCTTCAGCGAGACTACAATGAAGCAGTTCTTC. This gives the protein CAIFSETTMKQFF.

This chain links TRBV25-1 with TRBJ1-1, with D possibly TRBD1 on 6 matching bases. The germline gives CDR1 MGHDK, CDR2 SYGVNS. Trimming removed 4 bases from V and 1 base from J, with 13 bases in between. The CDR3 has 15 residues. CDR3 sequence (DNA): TGTGCCAGCAGTGGGTGGGACAAACGGAACACTGAAGCTTTCTTT. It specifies CASSGWDKRNTEAFF.

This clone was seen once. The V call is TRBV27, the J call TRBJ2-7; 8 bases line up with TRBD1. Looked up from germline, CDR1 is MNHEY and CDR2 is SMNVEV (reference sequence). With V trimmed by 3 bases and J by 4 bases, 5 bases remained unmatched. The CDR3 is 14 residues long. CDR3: CASSFTGGGYEQYF. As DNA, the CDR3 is TGTGCCAGCAGTTTCACAGGGGGTGGTTACGAGCAGTACTTC.

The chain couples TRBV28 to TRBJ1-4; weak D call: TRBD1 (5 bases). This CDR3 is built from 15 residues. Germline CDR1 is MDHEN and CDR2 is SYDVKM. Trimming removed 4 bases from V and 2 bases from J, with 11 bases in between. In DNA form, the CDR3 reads TGTGCCAGCAGTTCCCCGGGACTTACTAATGAAAAACTGTTTTTT. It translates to CASSSPGLTNEKLFF.

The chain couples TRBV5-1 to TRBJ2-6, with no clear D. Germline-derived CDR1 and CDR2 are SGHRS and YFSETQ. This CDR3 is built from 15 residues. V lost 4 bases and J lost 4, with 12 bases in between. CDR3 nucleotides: TGCGCCAGCAGCCCGGGCCTCACGGGGGCCAACGTCCTGACTTTC. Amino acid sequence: CASSPGLTGANVLTF.

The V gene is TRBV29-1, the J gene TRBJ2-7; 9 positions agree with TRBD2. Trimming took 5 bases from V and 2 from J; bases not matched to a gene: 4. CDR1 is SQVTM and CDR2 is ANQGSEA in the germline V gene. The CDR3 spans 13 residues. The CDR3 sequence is CSVTSGRTYEQYF. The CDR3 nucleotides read TGCAGCGTTACCAGCGGGAGGACCTACGAGCAGTACTTC.

CDR3 in amino acids: CASSVTIAGETQYF. The CDR3 DNA reads as TGCGCCAGCAGCGTGACAATTGCAGGAGAGACCCAGTACTTC. This chain links TRBV5-1 with TRBJ2-5; no reliable D call. V was shortened by 4 bases and J by 4 bases, with 14 bases between the two germline ends. Germline V gives CDR1 SGHRS, CDR2 YFSETQ. The CDR3 has 14 residues.

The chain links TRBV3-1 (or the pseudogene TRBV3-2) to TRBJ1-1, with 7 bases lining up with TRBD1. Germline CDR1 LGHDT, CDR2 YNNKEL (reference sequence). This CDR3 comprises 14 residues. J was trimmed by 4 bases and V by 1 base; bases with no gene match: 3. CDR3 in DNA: TGTGCCAGCAGCCAAGCCTCAGGGGGCACTGAAGCTTTCTTT. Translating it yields CASSQASGGTEAFF.